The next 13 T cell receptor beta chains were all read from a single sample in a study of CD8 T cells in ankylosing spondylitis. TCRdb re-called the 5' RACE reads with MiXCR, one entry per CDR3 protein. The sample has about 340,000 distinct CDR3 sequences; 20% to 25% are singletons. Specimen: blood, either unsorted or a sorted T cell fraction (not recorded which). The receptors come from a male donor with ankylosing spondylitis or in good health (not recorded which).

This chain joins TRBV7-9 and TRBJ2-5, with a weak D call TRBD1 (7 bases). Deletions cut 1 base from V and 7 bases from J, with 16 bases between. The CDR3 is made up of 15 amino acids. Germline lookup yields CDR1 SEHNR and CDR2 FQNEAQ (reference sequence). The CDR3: CASSLEQGGSGTQYF. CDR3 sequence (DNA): TGTGCCAGCAGCTTAGAGCAGGGGGGTTCTGGGACCCAGTACTTC.

The CDR3 bases are TGTGCCAGCAGCGGGGGGACTAGCGGGGAGAGCTACAATGAGCAGTTCTTC. Protein sequence: CASSGGTSGESYNEQFF. The rearrangement uses TRBV7-8 and TRBJ2-1, with 13 nucleotides matching TRBD2. The germline gives CDR1 SGHVS, CDR2 FQNEAQ. CDR3 size: 17 residues. Trimming took 5 bases from V and 3 from J; bases not matched to a gene: 7.

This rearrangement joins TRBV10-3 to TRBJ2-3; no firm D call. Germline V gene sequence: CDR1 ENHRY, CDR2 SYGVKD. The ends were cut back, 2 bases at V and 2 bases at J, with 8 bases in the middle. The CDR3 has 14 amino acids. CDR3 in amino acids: CAISEKENTDTQYF. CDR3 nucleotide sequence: TGTGCCATCAGTGAGAAGGAGAACACAGATACGCAGTATTTT.

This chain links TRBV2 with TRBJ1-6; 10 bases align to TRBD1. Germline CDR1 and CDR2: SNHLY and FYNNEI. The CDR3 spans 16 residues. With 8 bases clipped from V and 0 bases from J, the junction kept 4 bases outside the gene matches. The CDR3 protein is CASDGTGDSYNSPLHF. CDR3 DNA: TGTGCCAGCGATGGGACAGGGGACTCCTATAATTCACCCCTCCACTTT.

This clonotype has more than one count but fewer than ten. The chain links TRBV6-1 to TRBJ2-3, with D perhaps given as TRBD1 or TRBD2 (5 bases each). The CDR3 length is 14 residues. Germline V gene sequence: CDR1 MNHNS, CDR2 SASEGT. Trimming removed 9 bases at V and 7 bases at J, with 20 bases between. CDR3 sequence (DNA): TGTGCCAGTCGGGGTGGGGACCAACAAAATACGCAGTATTTT. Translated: CASRGGDQQNTQYF.

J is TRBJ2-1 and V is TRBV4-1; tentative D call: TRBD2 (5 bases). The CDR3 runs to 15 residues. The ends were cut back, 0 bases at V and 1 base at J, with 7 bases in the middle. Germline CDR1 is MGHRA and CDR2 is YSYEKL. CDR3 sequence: CASSQDGGSYNEQFF. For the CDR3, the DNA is TGCGCCAGCAGCCAAGATGGCGGGTCCTACAATGAGCAGTTCTTC.

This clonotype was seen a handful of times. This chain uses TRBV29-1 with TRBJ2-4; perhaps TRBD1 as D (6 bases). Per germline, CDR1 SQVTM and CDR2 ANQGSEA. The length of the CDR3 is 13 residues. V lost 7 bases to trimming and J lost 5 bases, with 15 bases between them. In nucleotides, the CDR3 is TGCAGCGCTGTAACAGGGAACGAAAACATTCAGTACTTC. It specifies CSAVTGNENIQYF.

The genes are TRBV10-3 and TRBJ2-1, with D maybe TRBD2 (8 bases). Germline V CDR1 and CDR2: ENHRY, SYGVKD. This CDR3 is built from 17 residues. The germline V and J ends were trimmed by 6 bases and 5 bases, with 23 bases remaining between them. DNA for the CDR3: TGTGCCATCAGCTTACGCGGGGGGCCCAGGGGGGACAATGAGCAGTTCTTC. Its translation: CAISLRGGPRGDNEQFF.

CDR3 sequence reads: CSARDTSWTYEQYF. CDR3 bases: TGCAGTGCTAGAGATACCTCTTGGACCTACGAGCAGTACTTC. The chain uses TRBV20-1 and TRBJ2-7; D remains unclear. The CDR3 is 14 residues long. V was clipped by 0 bases and J by 2 bases, with 11 bases between them. In germline, CDR1 is DFQATT, CDR2 SNEGSKA (reference sequence).

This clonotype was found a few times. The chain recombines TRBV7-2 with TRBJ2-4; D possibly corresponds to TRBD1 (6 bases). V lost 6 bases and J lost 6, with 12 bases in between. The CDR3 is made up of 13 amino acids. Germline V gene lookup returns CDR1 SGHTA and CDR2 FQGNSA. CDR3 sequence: CASRLQGGNIQYF. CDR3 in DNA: TGTGCCAGCAGGCTACAGGGTGGAAACATTCAGTACTTC.

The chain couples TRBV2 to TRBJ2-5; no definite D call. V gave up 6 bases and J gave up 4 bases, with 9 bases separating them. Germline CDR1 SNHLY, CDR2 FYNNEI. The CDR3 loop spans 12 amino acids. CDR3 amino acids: CASSERPETQYF. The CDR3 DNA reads TGTGCCAGCAGCGAGCGTCCAGAGACCCAGTACTTC.

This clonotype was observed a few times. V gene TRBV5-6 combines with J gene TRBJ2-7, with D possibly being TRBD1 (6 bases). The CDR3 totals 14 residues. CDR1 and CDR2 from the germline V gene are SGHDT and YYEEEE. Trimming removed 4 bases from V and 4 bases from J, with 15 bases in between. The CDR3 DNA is TGTGCCAGCAGCCCGCCGGGACAAAATTACGAGCAGTACTTC. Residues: CASSPPGQNYEQYF. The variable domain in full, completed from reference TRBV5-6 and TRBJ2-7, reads DAGVTQSPTHLIKTRGQQVTLRCSPKSGHDTVSWYQQALGQGPQFIFQYYEEEERQRGNFPDRFSGHQFPNYSSELNVNALLLGDSALYLCASSPPGQNYEQYFGPGTRLTVT.

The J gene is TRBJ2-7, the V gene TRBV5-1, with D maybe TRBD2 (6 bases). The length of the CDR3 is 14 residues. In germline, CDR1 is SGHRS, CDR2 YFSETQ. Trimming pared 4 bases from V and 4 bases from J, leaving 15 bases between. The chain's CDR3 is CASSPRLDGYEQYF. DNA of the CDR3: TGCGCCAGCAGCCCGCGACTAGACGGGTACGAGCAGTACTTC.